This is a list of T cell receptor beta chains from one sample in a study of shared clonotypes between healthy human individuals. The repertoire was sequenced with immunoSEQ multiplex PCR; TCRdb's copy has only in-frame clones and lacks some. In the table there are a few million clones, approximately 90% of which are singletons. Sequenced sample: naive CD4+ T cells from PBMCs. The source is a young man in good health. Some clones in this sample may be carry-over from other donors' samples. CDR3s include the opening cysteine and the closing phenylalanine or tryptophan. The D gene is left open where the match is weak. For some rows the clone size is stated as once, few or many, or as a class when expanded; others skip it.

clone_size	v_call	j_call	d_call	cdr3_nt	cdr3_aa
once	TRBV11-2	TRBJ1-3	.	TGTGCCAGCAGCTTAGGCGGATTGCAGAAATCTTCCCAAGAAAACACCATATATTTT	CASSLGGLQKSSQENTIYF
.	TRBV29-1	TRBJ2-1	.	TGCAGCGTTGATAACCCGAGCTCCTACAATGAGCAGTTCTTC	CSVDNPSSYNEQFF
.	TRBV7-9	TRBJ2-1	TRBD2	TGTGCCAGCAGCTCGCATAGCGGGAAACAGTTCTTC	CASSSHSGKQFF
.	TRBV6-5	TRBJ1-1	.	TGTGCCAGCAGCTTCAATACAGGGAAGTTTGAAGCTTTCTTT	CASSFNTGKFEAFF
.	TRBV11-2	TRBJ1-2	.	TGTGCCAGCAGCAGAGTTTCTTTCCGTTCAGGGGCAGACTATGGCTACACCTTC	CASSRVSFRSGADYGYTF
.	TRBV28	TRBJ2-7	.	TGTGCCAGCAGCCAGGGGCGGAGCAGCTACGAGCAGTACTTC	CASSQGRSSYEQYF
.	TRBV28	TRBJ2-6	TRBD2	TGTGCCACCGGGAGGGGGTCTGGGGCCAACGTCCTGACTTTC	CATGRGSGANVLTF
.	TRBV4-3	TRBJ1-5	.	TGCGCCAGCAGCCAAGATGGGGTTCAGCCCCAGCATTTT	CASSQDGVQPQHF
.	TRBV6-1	TRBJ1-5	TRBD1	TGTGCCAGCTTTTCCGGCAGTCAGGGGGATCAGCCCCAGCATTTT	CASFSGSQGDQPQHF
.	TRBV7-9	TRBJ1-1	TRBD1	TGTGCCAGCAGCACCGACAGGGCGGGCACTGAAGCTTTCTTT	CASSTDRAGTEAFF
.	TRBV6-5	TRBJ2-7	TRBD1	TGTGCCAGCAGGGCCCGGGACAGTGAATACGAGCAGTACTTC	CASRARDSEYEQYF
.	TRBV13	TRBJ2-1	.	TGTGCCAGCAGCCGAATCGGGACTAATGAGCAGTTCTTC	CASSRIGTNEQFF
.	TRBV28	TRBJ2-3	TRBD1	TGTGCCAGCAGCTCCACAGGGGCCGGGTGGGATACGCAGTATTTT	CASSSTGAGWDTQYF
.	TRBV5-8	TRBJ1-5	.	TGTGCCAGCAGCTTGTGGTCCGGACCAAATAGCAATCAGCCCCAGCATTTT	CASSLWSGPNSNQPQHF
.	TRBV28	TRBJ1-2	TRBD1	TGTGCCAGCAGCCCAGGAGGGACAGGGAGTACCTATGGCTACACCTTC	CASSPGGTGSTYGYTF
.	TRBV27	TRBJ2-7	.	TGTGCCAGCAGTACCTCCCCCGGGGGGCGCTTCTACGAGCAGTACTTC	CASSTSPGGRFYEQYF
.	TRBV5-4	TRBJ1-2	.	TGTGCCAGCAGCTTCCTTTCCTTTGGGGGGATTGGAGGCTACACCTTC	CASSFLSFGGIGGYTF
.	TRBV6-1	TRBJ2-7	.	TGTGCCAGCAGTGAAGTCCCCGGGGGGCCCTACGAGCAGTACTTC	CASSEVPGGPYEQYF
.	TRBV5-1	TRBJ2-7	TRBD1	TGCGCCAGCAGATCGACAGGGGGCTCCTACGAGCAGTACTTC	CASRSTGGSYEQYF
.	TRBV25-1	TRBJ2-5	TRBD1	TGTGCCAGCAGTGATCTTGGACAGGGTGGCGAGACCCAGTACTTC	CASSDLGQGGETQYF
.	TRBV5-1	TRBJ2-7	TRBD1	TGCGCCAGCAGCTTGGCGCCGGGACAGTACTACGAGCAGTACTTC	CASSLAPGQYYEQYF
.	TRBV11-1	TRBJ1-2	.	TGTGCCAGCAGAATGACGGAGGGAGAAGGCTACACCTTC	CASRMTEGEGYTF
.	TRBV6-5	TRBJ2-5	.	TGTGCCAGCGGGGGGACGCCACAAGAGACCCAGTACTTC	CASGGTPQETQYF
.	TRBV7-3	TRBJ2-5	TRBD2	TGTGCCAGCAGCTTAAGGAGCGGGAGGCCAGAGACCCAGTACTTC	CASSLRSGRPETQYF
.	TRBV11-2	TRBJ2-2	.	TGTGCCAGCAGCTTTGGGGGCGGGACCGGGGAGCTGTTTTTT	CASSFGGGTGELFF
.	TRBV5-8	TRBJ2-1	.	TGTGCCAGCAGCTTTCGGTACAATGAGCAGTTCTTC	CASSFRYNEQFF
.	TRBV5-6	TRBJ2-7	TRBD2	TGTGCCAGCAGCTTCCGGGGGACTAGCGGGCCAGCCTACGAGCAGTACTTC	CASSFRGTSGPAYEQYF
.	TRBV5-1	TRBJ1-1	.	TGCGCCAGCAGCCAGGCAGGTAGGACTGAAGCTTTCTTT	CASSQAGRTEAFF
.	TRBV4-1	TRBJ1-5	.	TGCGCCAGCAGCTCGAGCTCAATAATCGGGTCCCAGCATTTT	CASSSSSIIGSQHF
.	TRBV4-1	TRBJ2-7	.	TGCGCCAGCAGCCGGTCGGTGGCCGTAATCGACTACGAGCAGTACTTC	CASSRSVAVIDYEQYF
few	TRBV28	TRBJ2-2	.	TGTGCCAGCAGTTCCGTCGGACAATCCACCGGGGAGCTGTTTTTT	CASSSVGQSTGELFF
.	TRBV15	TRBJ1-5	.	TGTGCCACCAGCCACGGGGGTCAGCCCCAGCATTTT	CATSHGGQPQHF
.	TRBV5-8	TRBJ2-1	.	TGTGCCAGCAGCTTGGGAATCGTTCTCGTTGGGGGTGAGCAGTTCTTC	CASSLGIVLVGGEQFF
.	TRBV7-3	TRBJ2-1	TRBD2	TGTGCCAGCGGCTTAGCGGGGGGAAACAATGAGCAGTTCTTC	CASGLAGGNNEQFF
.	TRBV29-1	TRBJ2-4	.	TGCAGCGTTGAAGGGGACGGTCCTGACATTCAGTACTTC	CSVEGDGPDIQYF
.	TRBV19	TRBJ2-5	TRBD2	TGTGCCAGTAGTGACGGGGGGTTGGCAGAGACCCAGTACTTC	CASSDGGLAETQYF
.	TRBV19	TRBJ2-3	.	TGTGCCAGTAGTATGTTATTAGGTCCCACAGATACGCAGTATTTT	CASSMLLGPTDTQYF
.	TRBV7-9	TRBJ2-1	TRBD2	TGTGCCAGCAGCTTAGCTGGGGGACTAGCGGGCCCGGGGGAGCAGTTCTTC	CASSLAGGLAGPGEQFF
.	TRBV28	TRBJ2-7	TRBD1	TGTGCCAGCAGTCCACTTTACTCGAGGACAGGAAGCTCCTACGAGCAGTACTTC	CASSPLYSRTGSSYEQYF
.	TRBV6-1	TRBJ2-3	.	TGTGCCAGCAGTGAAGAAGACTACACAGATACGCAGTATTTT	CASSEEDYTDTQYF
.	TRBV4-2	TRBJ2-2	.	TGTGCCAGCAGCACTGGTGGGAACACCGGGGAGCTGTTTTTT	CASSTGGNTGELFF
.	TRBV7-9	TRBJ2-1	.	TGTGCCAGCAGCTACGACTACGGGAGTACGTCCTACAATGAGCAGTTCTTC	CASSYDYGSTSYNEQFF
.	TRBV5-1	TRBJ2-7	.	TGCGCCAGCACCCCGCAAGGCAGCTCCTACGAGCAGTACTTC	CASTPQGSSYEQYF